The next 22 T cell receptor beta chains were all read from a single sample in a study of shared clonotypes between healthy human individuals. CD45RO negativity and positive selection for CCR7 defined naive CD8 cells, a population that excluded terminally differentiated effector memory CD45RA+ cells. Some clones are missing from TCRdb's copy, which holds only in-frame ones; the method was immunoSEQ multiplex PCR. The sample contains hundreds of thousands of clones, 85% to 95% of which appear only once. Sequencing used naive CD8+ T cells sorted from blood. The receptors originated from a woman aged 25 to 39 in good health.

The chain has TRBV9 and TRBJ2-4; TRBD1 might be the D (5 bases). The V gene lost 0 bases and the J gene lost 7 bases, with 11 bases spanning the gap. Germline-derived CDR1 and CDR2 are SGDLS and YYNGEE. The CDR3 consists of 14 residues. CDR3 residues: CASSVGAGRNIQYF. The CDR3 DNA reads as TGTGCCAGCAGCGTAGGAGCAGGGCGGAACATTCAGTACTTC.

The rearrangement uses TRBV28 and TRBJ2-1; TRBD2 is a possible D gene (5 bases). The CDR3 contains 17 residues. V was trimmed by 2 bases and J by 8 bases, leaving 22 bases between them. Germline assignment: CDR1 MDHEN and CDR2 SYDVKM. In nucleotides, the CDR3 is TGTGCCAGCAGTTTAAAACTAGTCGTGGCCTTGGGCGATGAGCAGTTCTTC. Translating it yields CASSLKLVVALGDEQFF.

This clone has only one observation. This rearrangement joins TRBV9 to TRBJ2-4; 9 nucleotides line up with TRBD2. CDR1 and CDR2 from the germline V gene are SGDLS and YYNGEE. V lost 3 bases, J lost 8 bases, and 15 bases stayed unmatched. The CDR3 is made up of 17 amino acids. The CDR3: CASSESGLAGPWDIQYF. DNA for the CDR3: TGTGCCAGCAGCGAAAGTGGTCTAGCGGGGCCCTGGGACATTCAGTACTTC.

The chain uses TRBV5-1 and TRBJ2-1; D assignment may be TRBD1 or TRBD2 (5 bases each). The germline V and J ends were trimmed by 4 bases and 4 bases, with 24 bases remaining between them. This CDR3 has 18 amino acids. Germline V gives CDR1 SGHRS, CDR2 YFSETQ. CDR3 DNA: TGCGCCAGCAGCCCGATAACCGGGACCTTAGTCCGATACAATGAGCAGTTCTTC. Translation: CASSPITGTLVRYNEQFF.

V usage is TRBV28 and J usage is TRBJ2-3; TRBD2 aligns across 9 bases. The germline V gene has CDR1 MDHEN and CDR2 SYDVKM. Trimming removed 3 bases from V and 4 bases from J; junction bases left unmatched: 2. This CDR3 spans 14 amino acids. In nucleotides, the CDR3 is TGTGCCAGCAGTTTTGCGGGAGGGCCAGATACGCAGTATTTT. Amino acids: CASSFAGGPDTQYF.

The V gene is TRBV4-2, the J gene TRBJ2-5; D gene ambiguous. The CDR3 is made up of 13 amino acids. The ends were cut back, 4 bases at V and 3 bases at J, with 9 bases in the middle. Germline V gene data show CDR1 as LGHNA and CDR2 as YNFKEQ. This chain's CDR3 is CASSPDGKETQYF. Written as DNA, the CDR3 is TGTGCCAGCAGCCCGGACGGAAAAGAGACCCAGTACTTC.

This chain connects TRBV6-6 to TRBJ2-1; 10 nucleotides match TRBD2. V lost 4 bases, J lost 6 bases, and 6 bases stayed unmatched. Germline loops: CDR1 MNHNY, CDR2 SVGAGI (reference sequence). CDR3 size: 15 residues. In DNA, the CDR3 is TGTGCCAGCAGTTGGCTAGCGGGAGAGTCCAATGAGCAGTTCTTC. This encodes CASSWLAGESNEQFF.

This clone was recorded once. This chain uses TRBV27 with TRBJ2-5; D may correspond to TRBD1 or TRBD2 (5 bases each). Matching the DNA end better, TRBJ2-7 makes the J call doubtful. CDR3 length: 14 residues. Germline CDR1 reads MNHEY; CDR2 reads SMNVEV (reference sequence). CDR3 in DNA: TGTGCCAGCAGTTTACCCGGGACGGCTAACGAGCAGTACTTC. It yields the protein CASSLPGTANEQYF.

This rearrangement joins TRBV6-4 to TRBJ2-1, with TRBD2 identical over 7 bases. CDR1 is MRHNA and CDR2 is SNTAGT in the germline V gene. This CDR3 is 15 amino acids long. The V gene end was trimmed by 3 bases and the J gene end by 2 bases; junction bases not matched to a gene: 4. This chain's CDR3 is CASSEAGYPYNEQFF. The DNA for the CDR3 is TGTGCCAGCAGTGAAGCGGGATACCCCTACAATGAGCAGTTCTTC.

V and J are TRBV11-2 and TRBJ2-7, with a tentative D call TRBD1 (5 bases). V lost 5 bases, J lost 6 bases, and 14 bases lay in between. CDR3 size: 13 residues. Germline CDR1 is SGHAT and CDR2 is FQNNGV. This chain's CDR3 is CASSPNRLPEQYF. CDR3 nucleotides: TGTGCCAGCAGCCCAAACAGGTTACCCGAGCAGTACTTC.

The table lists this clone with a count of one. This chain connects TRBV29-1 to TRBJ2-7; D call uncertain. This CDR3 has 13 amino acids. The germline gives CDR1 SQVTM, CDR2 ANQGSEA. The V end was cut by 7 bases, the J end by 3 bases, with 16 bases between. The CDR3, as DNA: TGCAGCGCCCGGACGGACCCCAGCTACGAGCAGTACTTC. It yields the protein CSARTDPSYEQYF.

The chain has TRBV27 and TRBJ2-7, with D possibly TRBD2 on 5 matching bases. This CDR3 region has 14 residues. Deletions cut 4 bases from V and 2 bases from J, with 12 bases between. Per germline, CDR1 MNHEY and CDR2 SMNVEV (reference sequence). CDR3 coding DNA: TGTGCCAGCAGTTGGAGCGGACCGACCTACGAGCAGTACTTC. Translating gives CASSWSGPTYEQYF.

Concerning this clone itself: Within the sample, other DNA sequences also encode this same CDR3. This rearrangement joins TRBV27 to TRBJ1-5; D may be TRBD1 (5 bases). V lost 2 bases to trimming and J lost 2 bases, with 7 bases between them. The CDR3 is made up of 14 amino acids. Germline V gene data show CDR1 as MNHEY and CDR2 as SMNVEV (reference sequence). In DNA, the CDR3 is TGTGCCAGCAGTTTAGGGGGGGGCAATCAGCCCCAGCATTTT. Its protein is CASSLGGGNQPQHF.

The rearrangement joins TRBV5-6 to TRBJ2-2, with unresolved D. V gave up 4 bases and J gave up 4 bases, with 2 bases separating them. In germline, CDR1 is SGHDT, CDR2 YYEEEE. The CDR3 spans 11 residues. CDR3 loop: CASSITGELFF. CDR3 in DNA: TGTGCCAGCAGCATCACCGGGGAGCTGTTTTTT.

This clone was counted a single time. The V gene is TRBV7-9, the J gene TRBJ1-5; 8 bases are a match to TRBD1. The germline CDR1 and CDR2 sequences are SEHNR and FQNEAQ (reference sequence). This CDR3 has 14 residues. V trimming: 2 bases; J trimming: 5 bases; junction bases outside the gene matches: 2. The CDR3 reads CASSLLQGDQPQHF. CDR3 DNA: TGTGCCAGCAGCTTATTACAGGGGGATCAGCCCCAGCATTTT.

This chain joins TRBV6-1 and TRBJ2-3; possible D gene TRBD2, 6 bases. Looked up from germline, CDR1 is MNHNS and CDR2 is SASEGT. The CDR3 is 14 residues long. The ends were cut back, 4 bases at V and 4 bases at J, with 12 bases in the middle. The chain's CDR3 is CASSGVSGADTQYF. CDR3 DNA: TGTGCCAGCAGTGGAGTTTCGGGGGCAGATACGCAGTATTTT.

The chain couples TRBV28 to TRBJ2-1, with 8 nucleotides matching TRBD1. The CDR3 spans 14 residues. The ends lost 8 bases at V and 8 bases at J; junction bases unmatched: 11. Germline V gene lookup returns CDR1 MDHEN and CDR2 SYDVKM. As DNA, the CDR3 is TGTGCCAGCGGCCCTCGGACAGGGACCCATGAGCAGTTCTTC. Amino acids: CASGPRTGTHEQFF.

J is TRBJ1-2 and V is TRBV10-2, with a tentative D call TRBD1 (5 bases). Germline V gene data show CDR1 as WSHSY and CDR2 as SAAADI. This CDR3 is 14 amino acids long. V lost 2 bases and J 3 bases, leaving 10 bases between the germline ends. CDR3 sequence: CASSEGAGYYGYTF. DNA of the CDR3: TGCGCCAGCAGTGAGGGGGCAGGGTACTATGGCTACACCTTC.

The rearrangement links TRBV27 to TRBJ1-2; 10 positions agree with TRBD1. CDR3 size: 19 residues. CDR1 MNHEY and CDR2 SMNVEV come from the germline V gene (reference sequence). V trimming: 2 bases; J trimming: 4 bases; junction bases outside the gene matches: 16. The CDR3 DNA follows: TGTGCCAGCAGTTTACACGCTTCCGGGACAGGGGCCGCAATCTATGGCTACACCTTC. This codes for CASSLHASGTGAAIYGYTF.

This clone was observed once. CDR3 nucleotides: TGTGCCAGCAGCCCAGGCCCCGGGAGGGGCACTGAAGCTTTCTTT. Its protein product is CASSPGPGRGTEAFF. The V gene is TRBV6-5, the J gene TRBJ1-1, with D perhaps TRBD1 (5 bases). This CDR3 is 15 amino acids long. With 6 bases removed from V and 4 bases from J, the gap between germline ends came to 18 bases. The germline CDR1 and CDR2 sequences are MNHEY and SVGAGI.

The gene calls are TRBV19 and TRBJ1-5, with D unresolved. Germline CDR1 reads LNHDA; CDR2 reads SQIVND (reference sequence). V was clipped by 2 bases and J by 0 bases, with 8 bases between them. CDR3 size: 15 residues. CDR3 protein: CASSIILGSNQPQHF. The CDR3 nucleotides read TGTGCCAGTAGTATAATCTTGGGTAGCAATCAGCCCCAGCATTTT.

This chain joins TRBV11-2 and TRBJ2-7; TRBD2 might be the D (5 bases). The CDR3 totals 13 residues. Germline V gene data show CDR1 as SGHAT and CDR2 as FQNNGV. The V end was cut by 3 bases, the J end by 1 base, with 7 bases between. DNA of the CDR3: TGTGCCAGCAGCTTTAGCGCATCCTACGAGCAGTACTTC. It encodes CASSFSASYEQYF. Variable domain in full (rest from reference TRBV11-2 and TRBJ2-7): EAGVAQSPRYKIIEKRQSVAFWCNPISGHATLYWYQQILGQGPKLLIQFQNNGVVDDSQLPKDRFSAERLKGVDSTLKIQPAKLEDSAVYLCASSFSASYEQYFGPGTRLTVT.